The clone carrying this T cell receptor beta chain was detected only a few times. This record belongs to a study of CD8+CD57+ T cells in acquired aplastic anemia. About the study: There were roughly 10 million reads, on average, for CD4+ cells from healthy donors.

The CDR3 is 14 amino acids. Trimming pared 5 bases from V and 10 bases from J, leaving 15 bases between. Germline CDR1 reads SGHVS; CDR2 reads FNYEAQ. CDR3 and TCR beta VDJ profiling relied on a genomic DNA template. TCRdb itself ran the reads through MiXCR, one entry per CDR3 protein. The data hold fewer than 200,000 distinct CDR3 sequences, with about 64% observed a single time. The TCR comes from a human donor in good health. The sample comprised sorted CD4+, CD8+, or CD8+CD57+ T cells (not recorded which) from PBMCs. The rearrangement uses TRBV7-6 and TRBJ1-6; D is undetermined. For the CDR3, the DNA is TGTGCCAGCAGCCAGGCGGGGTTAGGGTCACCCCTCCACTTT. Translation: CASSQAGLGSPLHF. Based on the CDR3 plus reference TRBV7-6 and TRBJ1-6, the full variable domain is GAGVSQSPRYKVTKRGQDVALRCDPISGHVSLYWYRQALGQGPEFLTYFNYEAQQDKSGLPNDRFSAERPEGSISTLTIQRTEQRDSAMYRCASSQAGLGSPLHFGNGTRLTVT.